The 23 T cell receptor beta chains below all came from one sample that was sequenced in a study of T-cell reconstitution after alpha-beta-depleted transplantation in children. The library targeted TCRbeta and was prepared with unique molecular identifiers. TCRdb passed the PCR reads through MiXCR, listing each CDR3 protein once. Of hundreds of thousands of distinct CDR3 sequences in the sample, around 13% were seen once. The sample here was PBMCs, taken before TCRalphabeta/CD19-depleted stem cell transplant. The receptors come from a girl aged 2 to 10 with congenital amegakaryocytic thrombocytopenia, due to receive a stem cell transplant.

This clonotype came up many times. V gene TRBV6-1 combines with J gene TRBJ2-3; 8 nucleotides line up with TRBD2. Germline V gene data show CDR1 as MNHNS and CDR2 as SASEGT. CDR3 length: 16 residues. V trimming: 2 bases; J trimming: 0 bases; junction bases outside the gene matches: 4. CDR3 in amino acids: CASSEQSGSSTDTQYF. The CDR3 nucleotides are TGTGCCAGCAGTGAACAAAGCGGGAGTAGCACAGATACGCAGTATTTT.

This clonotype was seen repeatedly, ten times or more. The chain combines TRBV29-1 with TRBJ1-3, with D possibly being TRBD1 (6 bases). Trimming took off 6 bases at V and 3 bases at J, with 12 bases between the two ends. Germline V gene lookup returns CDR1 SQVTM and CDR2 ANQGSEA. The CDR3 sequence is 13 residues long. CDR3 nucleotides: TGCAGCGTGTCGGACAGCGGTGGAAACACCATATATTTT. Translated: CSVSDSGGNTIYF.

This clonotype was seen repeatedly, ten times or more. The V and J genes are TRBV5-5 and TRBJ1-1; D unresolved. Germline-derived CDR1 and CDR2 are SGHKS and YYEKEE (reference sequence). This CDR3 has 14 amino acids. V lost 1 base to trimming and J lost 0 bases, with 7 bases between them. CDR3 coding DNA: TGTGCCAGCAGCTTGAGGTTAGTGAACACTGAAGCTTTCTTT. This gives the protein CASSLRLVNTEAFF.

This clonotype was detected a few times. The V and J genes are TRBV12-3 or TRBV12-4 and TRBJ2-1; TRBD2 matches at 14 bases. The CDR3 is 15 residues long. After removal of 6 bases from V and 8 bases from J, the junction contained 6 bases not matched to a gene. DNA of the CDR3: TGTGCCAGCAGCCATGGGACTAGCGGGAGCGATGAGCAGTTCTTC. The encoded protein is CASSHGTSGSDEQFF.

This clonotype was counted between two and nine times. The chain uses TRBV5-1 and TRBJ2-5; 14 bases match TRBD2. The CDR3 spans 17 residues. J gave up 5 bases and V 3 bases, and 9 bases lay outside the gene matches. CDR1 is SGHRS and CDR2 is YFSETQ in the germline V gene. CDR3: CASSYTGLAGAGETQYF. The CDR3 DNA reads as TGCGCCAGCAGCTACACGGGACTAGCGGGAGCAGGCGAGACCCAGTACTTC.

This clonotype appeared a few times. V usage is TRBV3-1 and J usage is TRBJ1-1; D might be TRBD1 (5 bases). The CDR3 contains 15 residues. Between the trimmed V and J ends, which lost 1 base and 7 bases, there was a span of 16 bases. CDR1 is LGHDT and CDR2 is YNNKEL in the germline V gene (reference sequence). CDR3: CASSQGFREQSEAFF. As DNA, the CDR3 is TGTGCCAGCAGCCAAGGGTTCAGGGAACAAAGTGAAGCTTTCTTT.

This clonotype was found many times. This sequence joins TRBV12-3 or TRBV12-4 and TRBJ2-7; 8 bases agree with TRBD1. The junction had 6 bases not matched to a gene; V was cut back by 6 bases and J by 5 bases. This CDR3 has 13 residues. The CDR3 sequence: CASRGQVVNEQYF. CDR3 DNA: TGTGCCAGCAGGGGACAGGTGGTCAACGAGCAGTACTTC.

This clonotype was seen more than once but under ten times. This chain links TRBV5-1 with TRBJ1-4, with D tentatively TRBD1 (5 bases). V gave up 4 bases and J gave up 5 bases, with 9 bases separating them. Germline-derived CDR1 and CDR2 are SGHRS and YFSETQ. CDR3 length: 13 residues. The CDR3 sequence is CASSGTENEKLFF. The DNA for the CDR3 is TGCGCCAGCAGCGGGACGGAAAATGAAAAACTGTTTTTT.

This clonotype was detected ten times or more. The chain employs TRBV12-3 or TRBV12-4 and TRBJ2-3, with D perhaps TRBD1 (5 bases). Between the trimmed V and J ends, which lost 2 bases and 1 base, there was a span of 13 bases. CDR3 size: 16 residues. As DNA, the CDR3 is TGTGCCAGCAGTTTATTTCAGGGTAGACGCACAGATACGCAGTATTTT. Translation: CASSLFQGRRTDTQYF.

Many counts were recorded for this clonotype. At one end the junction does not follow the germline gene, possibly because of a read error. The J gene is TRBJ1-5, the V gene TRBV5-1; D remains ambiguous. The CDR3 spans 13 residues. Germline values: CDR1 SGHRS, CDR2 YFSETQ. The CDR3 is CAISYGINQPQHF. In DNA, the CDR3 is TGCGCCATCAGCTATGGGATCAATCAGCCCCAGCATTTT.

This clonotype was counted ten times or more. V and J are TRBV6-1 and TRBJ1-3; 7 nucleotides align to TRBD1. V gave up 7 bases and J gave up 0 bases; unmatched junction bases: 9. CDR3 size: 16 residues. The germline CDR1 and CDR2 sequences are MNHNS and SASEGT. This chain's CDR3 is CASTGPGQRSGNTIYF. In DNA, the CDR3 is TGTGCCAGCACTGGTCCGGGACAGCGCTCTGGAAACACCATATATTTT.

On this clonotype itself: A much larger clone lies a single base off, so this may be a read error. The conserved phenylalanine or tryptophan normally closing the CDR3 is absent here, so this likely arose from a read error. V is TRBV5-5 and J is TRBJ1-3; D gene ambiguous. CDR1 and CDR2 from the germline V gene are SGHKS and YYEKEE (reference sequence). CDR3 size: 15 residues. Trimming shortened V by 0 bases and J by 0 bases, and 7 bases separated the two germline ends. This chain's CDR3 is CASSLAGDSGNTIYS. In nucleotides, the CDR3 is TGTGCCAGCAGCTTGGCCGGAGACTCTGGAAACACCATATATTCT.

In this sample, this clonotype turned up many times. The chain combines TRBV29-1 with TRBJ2-7; 8 bases map to TRBD1. The germline CDR1 and CDR2 sequences are SQVTM and ANQGSEA. The junction had 6 bases not matched to a gene; V was cut back by 0 bases and J by 2 bases. The length of the CDR3 is 15 residues. The CDR3 nucleotides are TGCAGCGTTGAAGATCTTGCAGGGGGCGCCTACGAGCAGTACTTC. This codes for CSVEDLAGGAYEQYF.

This clonotype was counted between two and nine times. CDR3 sequence reads: CATSVGLAGTYNEQFF. DNA for the CDR3: TGTGCCACCAGTGTAGGACTAGCGGGAACCTACAATGAGCAGTTCTTC. The rearrangement uses TRBV24-1 and TRBJ2-1, with 12 nucleotides matching TRBD2. After removal of 5 bases from V and 2 bases from J, the junction contained 3 bases not matched to a gene. The CDR3 is 16 amino acids. The germline V gene has CDR1 KGHDR and CDR2 SFDVKD.

Concerning this clonotype: An end of the junction differs from the germline gene, which may be a read error. The rearrangement uses TRBV20-1 and TRBJ2-1; 11 bases are shared with TRBD2. The CDR3 consists of 16 residues. CDR1 is DFQATT and CDR2 is SNEGSKA in the germline V gene (reference sequence). Written as DNA, the CDR3 is TGCTGTGCTAGCCACCTTAGCGGGAGGGCCTACAATGAGCAGTTCTTC. The encoded protein is CCASHLSGRAYNEQFF.

This clonotype was detected only a few times. J is TRBJ2-3 and V is TRBV5-1; 8 positions agree with TRBD2. The V gene's germline CDR1 is SGHRS and CDR2 YFSETQ. This CDR3 is built from 16 residues. Trimming removed 4 bases from V and 8 bases from J; junction bases left unmatched: 15. The CDR3 coding sequence is TGCGCCAGCAGCCTGCCCGGGACTAGTCTAAGGATTACGCAGTATTTT. This encodes CASSLPGTSLRITQYF.

This clonotype was recorded a few times. The chain joins TRBV11-2 to TRBJ2-2; D gene unclear. CDR3 length: 15 amino acids. In germline, CDR1 is SGHAT, CDR2 FQNNGV. Trimming pared 7 bases from V and 3 bases from J, leaving 15 bases between. The CDR3 bases are TGTGCCAGCAAAATTGAGCCCTCCTACACCGGGGAGCTGTTTTTT. Translating it yields CASKIEPSYTGELFF.

Concerning this clonotype: An end of the junction does not agree with germline; a read error may underlie this. This rearrangement joins TRBV20-1 to TRBJ1-2, with D possibly TRBD1 on 5 matching bases. This CDR3 spans 13 amino acids. Germline assignment: CDR1 DFQATT and CDR2 SNEGSKA (reference sequence). CDR3 sequence (DNA): TGCAGTCCTAGGCCAGGGCCGCTTAGTGGCTACACCTTC. Translating it yields CSPRPGPLSGYTF.

V and J are TRBV5-1 and TRBJ2-7, with 12 bases fitting TRBD2. Germline V CDR1 and CDR2: SGHRS, YFSETQ. CDR3 length: 17 residues. With V trimmed by 4 bases and J by 0 bases, 8 bases remained unmatched. This chain's CDR3 is CASSPGLAGVSSYEQYF. Written as DNA, the CDR3 is TGCGCCAGCAGCCCGGGACTAGCGGGTGTGAGCTCCTACGAGCAGTACTTC.

The table lists this clonotype with a few counts. The CDR3 nucleotides are TGTGCCAGCAGTTTACTGACCTTGAGGGACAGGGCTGGCTACACCTTC. Its protein is CASSLLTLRDRAGYTF. This rearrangement joins TRBV28 to TRBJ1-2; 9 bases align to TRBD1. V shed 2 bases and J 7 bases; nucleotides not matched to a gene: 11. In germline, CDR1 is MDHEN, CDR2 SYDVKM. The CDR3 contains 16 residues.

This clonotype has more than one count but fewer than ten. The V and J genes are TRBV20-1 and TRBJ2-2; 14 bases match TRBD2. The CDR3 has 16 residues. Looked up from germline, CDR1 is DFQATT and CDR2 is SNEGSKA (reference sequence). Unmatched junction bases numbered 6, after V lost 6 bases and J lost 3 bases. The CDR3 DNA is TGCAGTGCCCGACTAGCGGGAGGGGGGGACACCGGGGAGCTGTTTTTT. It translates to CSARLAGGGDTGELFF.

At least ten counts were recorded for this clonotype. The chain couples TRBV20-1 to TRBJ2-7, with TRBD2 matching over 9 bases. In germline, CDR1 is DFQATT, CDR2 SNEGSKA (reference sequence). The CDR3 contains 15 residues. The V segment lost 1 base and the J segment 2 bases; nucleotides outside the gene matches: 6. The CDR3 spells CSARVVAGGTYEQYF. The CDR3, as DNA: TGCAGTGCTAGAGTTGTTGCGGGGGGGACCTACGAGCAGTACTTC.

Regarding this clonotype: This may stem from a read error, because a much larger clone lies one nucleotide away. The rearrangement joins TRBV15 to TRBJ1-5, with a tentative D call TRBD1 (5 bases). CDR3 length: 14 amino acids. V was trimmed by 7 bases and J by 7 bases, leaving 17 bases between them. Germline assignment: CDR1 LNHNV and CDR2 YYDKDF (reference sequence). The CDR3 is CATNTRTWGQPQHF. DNA of the CDR3: TGTGCCACCAACACTCGGACCTGGGGGCAGCCCCAGCATTTT.